The next 18 T cell receptor beta chains were all read from a single sample in a study of neurological immune-mediated disorders (dated by TCRdb to between 2017 and 2020). Libraries were prepared through 5' RACE. The instrument given in TCRdb is Illumina HiSeq 2500. Using fastp at Q25 and MiXCR, TCRdb reprocessed the public reads and kept productive beta chains. Entries are consolidated by CDR3 protein sequence, retaining the most common genes and DNA. Recorded for this sample are roughly 66,000 distinct CDR3 sequences; under 5.5% of them occurred a single time. The ten top clones hold over 2% of the sample. The specimen was PBMCs. The receptors come from a woman between 65 and 79 years old with multiple sclerosis.

The table lists this clonotype with a few counts. The chain recombines TRBV9 with TRBJ1-6, with TRBD1 as a possible D gene (6 bases). From germline, CDR1 is SGDLS and CDR2 YYNGEE. Trimming took off 4 bases at V and 7 bases at J, with 15 bases between the two ends. This CDR3 spans 15 amino acids. The CDR3 sequence: CASSPQGGSNSPLHF. The DNA for the CDR3 is TGTGCCAGCAGCCCACAGGGTGGTTCGAATTCACCCCTCCACTTT.

The sample holds many counts of this clonotype. This chain uses TRBV12-3 or TRBV12-4 with TRBJ2-1; 8 nucleotides align to TRBD1. V lost 7 bases, J lost 3 bases, and 5 bases stayed unmatched. This CDR3 is built from 14 residues. The CDR3 is CASTAGQVYNEQFF. For the CDR3, the DNA is TGTGCCAGCACGGCGGGACAGGTCTACAATGAGCAGTTCTTC.

This clonotype was observed at least ten times. The genes are TRBV11-2 and TRBJ2-1; D is undetermined. V gave up 1 base and J gave up 8 bases, with 9 bases separating them. Germline V gene lookup returns CDR1 SGHAT and CDR2 FQNNGV. The length of the CDR3 is 13 residues. CDR3 coding DNA: TGTGCCAGCAGCTTAGTTCAGAGCGATGAGCAGTTCTTC. Protein sequence: CASSLVQSDEQFF.

This clonotype was counted many times. This chain uses TRBV3-1 with TRBJ1-1, with a possible D match to TRBD1 (6 bases). The CDR3 is made up of 14 amino acids. Germline CDR1 LGHDT, CDR2 YNNKEL (reference sequence). V was clipped by 1 base and J by 2 bases, with 8 bases between them. The CDR3 coding sequence is TGTGCCAGCAGCCAAGGACAGGTCAACACTGAAGCTTTCTTT. It encodes CASSQGQVNTEAFF.

Ten or more counts support this clonotype. The chain joins TRBV2 to TRBJ1-3; D is unclear. The CDR3 is 13 amino acids. The V gene lost 4 bases and the J gene lost 4 bases, with 8 bases spanning the gap. Germline V gene lookup returns CDR1 SNHLY and CDR2 FYNNEI. CDR3 nucleotides: TGTGCCAGCAGTGCGGGTAGAGGAAACACCATATATTTT. The encoded protein is CASSAGRGNTIYF.

This clonotype was observed many times. The J gene is TRBJ2-7, the V gene TRBV7-2; 7 bases map to TRBD1. The ends lost 3 bases at V and 5 bases at J; junction bases unmatched: 10. The CDR3 is 15 amino acids. CDR1 SGHTA and CDR2 FQGNSA come from the germline V gene. The CDR3 DNA reads TGTGCCAGCAGCTTCTCCGGGACAGTCAGCAACGAGCAGTACTTC. Translated, it gives CASSFSGTVSNEQYF.

This clonotype showed up just a few times. V and J are TRBV12-3 or TRBV12-4 and TRBJ1-5, with TRBD1 matching over 8 bases. The V and J ends lost 5 bases and 7 bases, in that order; junction bases with no gene match: 7. The CDR3 is made up of 14 amino acids. As DNA, the CDR3 is TGTGCCAGCAGTCGGACAGGGTCAGGGCAGCCCCAGCATTTT. Translation gives CASSRTGSGQPQHF.

This clonotype has more than one count but fewer than ten. The J gene is TRBJ2-5, the V gene TRBV2; D is undetermined. The CDR3 is 12 amino acids. Trimming took 9 bases from V and 5 from J, leaving 13 bases between them. Germline V gene sequence: CDR1 SNHLY, CDR2 FYNNEI. DNA for the CDR3: TGTGCCAGGTCCCAGGATCGGGAGACCCAGTACTTC. Residues: CARSQDRETQYF.

This clonotype has ten or more counts. The CDR3 DNA follows: TGTGCCAGCAGCTTATCGAGATTGAACACTGAAGCTTTCTTT. It codes for CASSLSRLNTEAFF. The chain links TRBV7-2 to TRBJ1-1; D is unresolved. The CDR3 extends over 14 amino acids. The V gene's germline CDR1 is SGHTA and CDR2 FQGNSA. V gave up 2 bases and J gave up 0 bases, with 7 bases separating them.

This clonotype was seen a handful of times. This rearrangement joins TRBV5-1 to TRBJ2-4; unclear D gene. Trimming left V 0 bases short and J 4 bases short, with 8 bases between. CDR3 length: 14 residues. Germline CDR1 and CDR2: SGHRS and YFSETQ. In DNA, the CDR3 is TGCGCCAGCAGCTTGGTCCCAGCAAAAAACATTCAGTACTTC. It codes for CASSLVPAKNIQYF.

This clonotype was seen repeatedly, ten times or more. V and J are TRBV4-1 and TRBJ2-1; D call uncertain. Germline lookup yields CDR1 MGHRA and CDR2 YSYEKL. The CDR3 loop spans 16 amino acids. V lost 0 bases, J lost 2 bases, and 11 bases lay in between. This CDR3 reads CASSQDFSEAYNEQFF. CDR3 in DNA: TGCGCCAGCAGCCAAGATTTCAGCGAGGCCTACAATGAGCAGTTCTTC.

This clonotype was observed many times. The chain has TRBV28 and TRBJ2-7; TRBD1 matches at 9 bases. Per the germline V gene, CDR1 is MDHEN and CDR2 is SYDVKM. The CDR3 has 15 residues. J was trimmed by 0 bases and V by 3 bases; bases with no gene match: 3. In DNA form, the CDR3 reads TGTGCCAGCAGTTTCGGGACAGGGAGCTCCTACGAGCAGTACTTC. Its translation: CASSFGTGSSYEQYF.

This clonotype was detected ten times or more. The rearrangement joins TRBV4-3 to TRBJ1-2; weak D call: TRBD1 (5 bases). V lost 3 bases to trimming and J lost 3 bases, with 14 bases between them. Looked up from germline, CDR1 is LGHNA and CDR2 is YSLEER. This CDR3 is 15 amino acids long. Written as DNA, the CDR3 is TGCGCCAGCAGCCATCTAGGGGTGAAAGACTATGGCTACACCTTC. This translates into CASSHLGVKDYGYTF.

This clonotype was seen ten or more times. The chain's CDR3 is CATSRRRETGELFF. In DNA, the CDR3 is TGTGCCACCAGCAGAAGGAGGGAGACCGGGGAGCTGTTTTTT. The J gene is TRBJ2-2, the V gene TRBV15; a weak D match, TRBD2 (6 bases). This CDR3 comprises 14 residues. The germline V gene encodes CDR1 LNHNV and CDR2 YYDKDF (reference sequence). With 2 bases removed from V and 5 bases from J, the gap between germline ends came to 9 bases.

This clonotype was found a few times. V gene TRBV11-2 combines with J gene TRBJ2-1; possible D gene TRBD2, 6 bases. V shed 2 bases and J shed 4 bases, with 15 bases lying between them. Germline CDR1 and CDR2: SGHAT and FQNNGV. This CDR3 is 16 amino acids long. DNA for the CDR3: TGTGCCAGCAGCTTAAGGGAGGCCCCCCCTTACAATGAGCAGTTCTTC. Protein: CASSLREAPPYNEQFF.

This clonotype occurred many times. The genes are TRBV7-2 and TRBJ2-3; 7 bases line up with TRBD1. Germline V CDR1 and CDR2: SGHTA, FQGNSA. The CDR3 extends over 15 amino acids. J lost 2 bases, V lost 5 bases, and 7 bases had no gene match. DNA for the CDR3: TGTGCCAGCAGCGCAGGGACAGCCGTCACAGATACGCAGTATTTT. Protein: CASSAGTAVTDTQYF.

Of note for this clonotype: Given a much more abundant clone one base away, this may be a read error. This chain connects TRBV7-8 to TRBJ2-5; no clear D. The CDR3 has 14 amino acids. Trimming took 5 bases from V and 7 from J, leaving 17 bases between them. Germline CDR1 reads SGHVS; CDR2 reads FQNEAQ. CDR3 nucleotide sequence: TGTGCCAGCAGCCGTACCCAGTGGGCCGGGACCCAGTACTTC. It translates to CASSRTQWAGTQYF.

This clonotype was seen many times. The V gene is TRBV20-1, the J gene TRBJ2-7; TRBD1 matches at 7 bases. CDR1 and CDR2 from the germline V gene are DFQATT and SNEGSKA (reference sequence). The junction had 5 bases not matched to a gene; V was cut back by 3 bases and J by 6 bases. The CDR3 length is 12 residues. The chain's CDR3 is CSASPTGPEQYF. The CDR3, as DNA: TGCAGTGCTAGCCCGACAGGGCCCGAGCAGTACTTC.